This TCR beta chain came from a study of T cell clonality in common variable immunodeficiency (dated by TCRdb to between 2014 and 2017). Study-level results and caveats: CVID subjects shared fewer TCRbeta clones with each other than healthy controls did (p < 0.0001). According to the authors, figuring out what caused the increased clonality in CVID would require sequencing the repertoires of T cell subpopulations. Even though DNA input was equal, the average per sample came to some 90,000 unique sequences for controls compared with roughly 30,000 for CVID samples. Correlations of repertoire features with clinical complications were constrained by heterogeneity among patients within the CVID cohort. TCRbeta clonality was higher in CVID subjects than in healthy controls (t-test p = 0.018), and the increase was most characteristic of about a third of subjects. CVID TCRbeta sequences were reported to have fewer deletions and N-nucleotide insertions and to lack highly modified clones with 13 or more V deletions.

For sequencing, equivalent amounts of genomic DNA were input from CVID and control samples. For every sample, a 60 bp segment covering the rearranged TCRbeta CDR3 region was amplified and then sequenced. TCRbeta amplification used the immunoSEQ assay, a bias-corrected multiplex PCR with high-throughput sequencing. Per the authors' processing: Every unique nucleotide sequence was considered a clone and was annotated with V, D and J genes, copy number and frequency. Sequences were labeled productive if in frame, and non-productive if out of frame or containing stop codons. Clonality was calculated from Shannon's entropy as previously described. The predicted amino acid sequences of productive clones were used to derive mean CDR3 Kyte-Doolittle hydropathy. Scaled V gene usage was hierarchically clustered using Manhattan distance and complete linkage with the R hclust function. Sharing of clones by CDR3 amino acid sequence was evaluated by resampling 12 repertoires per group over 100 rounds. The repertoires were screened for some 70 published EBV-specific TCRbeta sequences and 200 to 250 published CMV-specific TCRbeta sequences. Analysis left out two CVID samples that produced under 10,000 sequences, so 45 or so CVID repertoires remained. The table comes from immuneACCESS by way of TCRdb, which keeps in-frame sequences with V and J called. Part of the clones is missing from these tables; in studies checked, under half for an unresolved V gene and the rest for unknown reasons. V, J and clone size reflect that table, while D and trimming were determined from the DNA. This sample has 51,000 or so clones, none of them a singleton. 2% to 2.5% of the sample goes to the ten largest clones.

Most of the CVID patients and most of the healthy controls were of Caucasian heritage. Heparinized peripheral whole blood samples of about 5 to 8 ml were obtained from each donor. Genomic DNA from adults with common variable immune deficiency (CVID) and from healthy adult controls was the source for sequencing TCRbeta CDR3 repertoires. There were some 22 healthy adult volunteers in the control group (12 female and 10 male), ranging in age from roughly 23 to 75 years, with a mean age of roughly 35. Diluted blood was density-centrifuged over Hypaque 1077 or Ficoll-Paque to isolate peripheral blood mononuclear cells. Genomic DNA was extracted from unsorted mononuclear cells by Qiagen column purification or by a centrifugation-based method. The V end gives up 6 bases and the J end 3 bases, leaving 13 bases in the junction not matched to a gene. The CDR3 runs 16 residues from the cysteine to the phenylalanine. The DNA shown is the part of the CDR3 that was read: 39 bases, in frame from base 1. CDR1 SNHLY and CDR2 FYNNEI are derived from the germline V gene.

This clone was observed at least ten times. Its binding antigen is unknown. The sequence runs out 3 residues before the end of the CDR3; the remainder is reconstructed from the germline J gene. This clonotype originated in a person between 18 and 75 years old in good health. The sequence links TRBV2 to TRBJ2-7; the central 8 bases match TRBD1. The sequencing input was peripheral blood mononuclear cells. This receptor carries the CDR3 CASRPHPTGEDYEQYF. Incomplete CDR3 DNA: TGTGCCAGCAGACCCCACCCGACAGGGGAAGACTACGAG.